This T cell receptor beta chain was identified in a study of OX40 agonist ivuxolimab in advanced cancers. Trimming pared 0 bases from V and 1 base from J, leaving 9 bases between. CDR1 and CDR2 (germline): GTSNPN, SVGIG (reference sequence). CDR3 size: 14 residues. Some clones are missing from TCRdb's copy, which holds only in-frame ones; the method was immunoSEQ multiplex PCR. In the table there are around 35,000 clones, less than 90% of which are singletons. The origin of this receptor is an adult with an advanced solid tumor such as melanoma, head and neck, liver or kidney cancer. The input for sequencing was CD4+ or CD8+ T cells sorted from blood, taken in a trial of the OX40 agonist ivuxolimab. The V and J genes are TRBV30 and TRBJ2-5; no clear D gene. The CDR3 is CAWSVGQRQETQYF. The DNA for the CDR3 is TGTGCCTGGAGTGTAGGCCAGCGCCAAGAGACCCAGTACTTC.